Listed below are T cell receptor beta chains from one sample, sequenced in a study of blood T cell repertoires in COVID-19. Clones were sequenced by immunoSEQ multiplex PCR, and TCRdb holds only the in-frame ones, with some missing. The sample lists around 80,000 clones, approximately 80% occurring once. Sequencing used peripheral blood. Source of these receptors: an elderly woman with active or convalescent COVID-19. Both conserved end residues are trimmed from each CDR3. Fields, in order: CDR3 length, V gene, J gene, clone size, CDR3 protein. Size is stated for part of the rows, as once, few or many counts, or as a class when the clone is expanded.

11	TRBV9	TRBJ1-3	.	ASSVEHGNTIY
11	TRBV7-9	TRBJ1-1	.	ASSAYRGPEAF
16	TRBV6-2/TRBV6-3	TRBJ2-1	.	ASSYSGHAASSYNEQF
13	TRBV11-1	TRBJ2-1	.	ASSRGLAGVNEQF
11	TRBV28	TRBJ1-3	.	ASSLIRGDTIY
11	TRBV12-3/TRBV12-4	TRBJ1-1	.	ASIGQIDTEAF
12	TRBV4-3	TRBJ2-3	.	ASSQGVSTDTQY
14	TRBV2	TRBJ1-6	.	ASSWMGQGHNSPLH
10	TRBV7-9	TRBJ1-1	.	ASSRGEAEAF
13	TRBV19	TRBJ1-4	few	ASRRSGTTNEKLF
10	TRBV12-3/TRBV12-4	TRBJ2-1	.	ASGRSYNEQF
12	TRBV7-2	TRBJ1-5	.	ASSPQGYNQPQH
14	TRBV4-1	TRBJ1-3	few	ASSQTVLSSGNTIY
10	TRBV29-1	TRBJ1-1	.	SVAQGNTEAF
14	TRBV3-1/TRBV3-2	TRBJ2-7	.	ASSQDKLDRVHEQY
13	TRBV5-1	TRBJ2-1	.	ASSQGTAAYNEQF
13	TRBV7-2	TRBJ1-4	once	ASSSARGKTEKLF
12	TRBV6-5	TRBJ1-3	once	ASSNLDRGNTIY
12	TRBV2	TRBJ2-7	.	ASSMDSSTYEQY
15	TRBV6-2/TRBV6-3	TRBJ2-7	.	ASSYPTRSASSYEQY
13	TRBV3-1/TRBV3-2	TRBJ2-6	.	ASSQAQGGANVLT
12	TRBV2	TRBJ2-3	many	ASSAPLETDTQY
12	TRBV3-1/TRBV3-2	TRBJ2-3	.	ASSQDVGLRTQY
11	TRBV5-1	TRBJ2-7	.	ASSLGQGDEQY
14	TRBV7-9	TRBJ1-3	once	ASSLFEVISGNTIY
14	TRBV10-1	TRBJ1-3	.	ASSAGQPLSGNTIY
11	TRBV3-1/TRBV3-2	TRBJ2-7	once	ASSRPRGCEQY
14	TRBV28	TRBJ2-3	.	ASSSTRRVGADTQY
12	TRBV30	TRBJ2-1	few	AWRQASGGYEQF
13	TRBV11-3	TRBJ2-2	.	ASSRGQGNTGELF
14	TRBV4-3	TRBJ2-7	few	ASSQLGWGSSYEQY
15	TRBV28	TRBJ1-4	.	ASSSPGTGRTNEKLF
15	TRBV19	TRBJ1-5	.	ASSAQGRTLSNQPQH
12	TRBV7-8	TRBJ2-7	.	ASSSSGSHYEQY
14	TRBV7-7	TRBJ2-2	few	ASSSGTSPNTGELF
11	TRBV5-4	TRBJ1-4	few	ASSLFAQEKLF
13	TRBV11-2	TRBJ2-7	few	ASSFLDREIHEQY
10	TRBV7-3	TRBJ2-1	few	ASSSPSGGQF
14	TRBV9	TRBJ2-1	.	ASSVVGGAASNEQF
11	TRBV15	TRBJ2-7	.	ATNTGGAKEQY